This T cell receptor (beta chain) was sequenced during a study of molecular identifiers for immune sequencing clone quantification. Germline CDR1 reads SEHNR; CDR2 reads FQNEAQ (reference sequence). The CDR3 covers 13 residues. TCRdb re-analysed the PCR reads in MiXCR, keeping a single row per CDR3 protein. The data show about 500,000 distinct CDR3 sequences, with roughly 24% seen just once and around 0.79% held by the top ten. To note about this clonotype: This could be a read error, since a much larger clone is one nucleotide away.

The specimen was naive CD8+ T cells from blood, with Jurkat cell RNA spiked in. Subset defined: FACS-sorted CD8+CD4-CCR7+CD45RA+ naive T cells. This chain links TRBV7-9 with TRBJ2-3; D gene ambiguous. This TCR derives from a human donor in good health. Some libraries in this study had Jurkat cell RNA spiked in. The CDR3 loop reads CARSLAPIDTQYF. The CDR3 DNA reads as TGTGCCAGAAGCTTAGCCCCTATAGATACGCAGTATTTT.